The clone carrying this T cell receptor beta chain was seen only a few times. This record comes from a study of T cell responses to AZD1222 COVID-19 vaccine. Using immunoSEQ multiplex PCR, the repertoire was profiled, and TCRdb retains in-frame clones only, with some absent. The sample holds over 110,000 clones, about 93% seen once. The CDR3 consists of 15 residues. The V and J ends lost 3 bases and 0 bases, in that order; junction bases with no gene match: 6. CDR1 is DFQATT, CDR2 SNEGSKA, per germline (reference sequence). The source was peripheral blood, collected on day 0 of AZD1222 vaccination. V is TRBV20-1 and J is TRBJ2-5; 8 nucleotides agree with TRBD1. The source is an adult in good health. The CDR3 loop reads CSASRQGLYQETQYF. The DNA for the CDR3 is TGCAGTGCTAGTCGACAGGGGCTGTACCAAGAGACCCAGTACTTC.